Below, 21 T cell receptor beta chains from the same sample are listed, as sequenced in a study of a mutant IDH1 vaccine in newly diagnosed glioma. The time point is: week 47, end of study. With topical imiquimod, each dose of the vaccine consisted of 300 ug of mutant IDH1 20-mer peptide. The assay was immunoSEQ multiplex PCR, and TCRdb's table has in-frame clones only and misses some. The sample lists 45,000 to 65,000 clones, less than 75% occurring once. Which antigens these TCRs recognize remains unknown. This material consisted of peripheral blood mononuclear cells (PBMCs), taken from a glioma patient whose treatment included an IDH1 peptide vaccine. The source of these receptors is a man aged 35 to 55 with glioma. Some clones in this sample may be carry-over from other donors' samples.

This clone has just a few counts. V usage is TRBV30 and J usage is TRBJ1-3; D uncertain. CDR3 length: 13 residues. Trimming cost V 2 bases and J 4 bases, with 9 bases left between them. From germline, CDR1 is GTSNPN and CDR2 SVGIG (reference sequence). CDR3 in DNA: TGTGCCTGGAGTTCGATTGGGGGAAACACCATATATTTT. Its translation is CAWSSIGGNTIYF.

The V and J genes are TRBV5-4 and TRBJ2-1; D gene unclear. V lost 10 bases, J lost 9 bases, and 17 bases lay in between. Germline CDR1 reads SGHNT; CDR2 reads YYREEE (reference sequence). CDR3 size: 12 residues. CDR3 loop: CAASSGRGEQFF. The CDR3 nucleotides read TGTGCCGCCAGCAGTGGACGTGGTGAGCAGTTCTTC.

The V gene is TRBV2, the J gene TRBJ2-7; tentatively, D is TRBD1 (5 bases). Germline-derived CDR1 and CDR2 are SNHLY and FYNNEI. The V gene lost 6 bases and the J gene lost 4 bases, with 7 bases spanning the gap. CDR3 length equals 11 residues. CDR3 protein: CASSRQYEQYF. CDR3 nucleotides: TGTGCCAGCAGCAGACAGTACGAGCAGTACTTC.

The chain employs TRBV14 and TRBJ2-7; TRBD1 agrees at 7 bases. The CDR3 contains 13 residues. The V and J ends lost 5 bases and 3 bases, in that order; junction bases with no gene match: 4. The germline CDR1 and CDR2 sequences are SGHDN and FVKESK. CDR3 sequence: CASSWDSFYEQYF. The CDR3 nucleotides read TGTGCCAGCAGCTGGGACAGCTTCTACGAGCAGTACTTC.

A few counts support this clone. The chain employs TRBV5-1 and TRBJ2-7, with D perhaps TRBD2 (6 bases). The germline CDR1 and CDR2 sequences are SGHRS and YFSETQ. V lost 0 bases and J 3 bases, leaving 19 bases between the germline ends. This CDR3 comprises 17 residues. The CDR3 bases are TGCGCCAGCAGCTTGGGCCTGCGGGGTTTCCGTCTCTACGAGCAGTACTTC. Its translation is CASSLGLRGFRLYEQYF.

This clone appeared a few times. This chain uses TRBV2 with TRBJ1-2; the D is unclear. Germline CDR1 and CDR2: SNHLY and FYNNEI. CDR3 length: 13 amino acids. V lost 8 bases to trimming and J lost 4 bases, with 14 bases between them. CDR3 amino acids: CASHPSPVYGYTF. CDR3 DNA: TGTGCCAGCCATCCGTCCCCCGTCTATGGCTACACCTTC.

The chain recombines TRBV2 with TRBJ2-7; the match to TRBD2 covers 10 bases. Per germline, CDR1 SNHLY and CDR2 FYNNEI. Trimming removed 3 bases from V and 3 bases from J; junction bases left unmatched: 5. The CDR3 totals 15 residues. The CDR3, as DNA: TGTGCCAGCAGTGATTTTGAGCGGGAGGGCTACGAGCAGTACTTC. Protein: CASSDFEREGYEQYF.

The gene calls are TRBV2 and TRBJ2-3; 15 positions match TRBD2. Unmatched junction bases numbered 7, after V lost 6 bases and J lost 9 bases. The germline V gene has CDR1 SNHLY and CDR2 FYNNEI. CDR3 length: 15 amino acids. CDR3 region: CASRPGTSGGTTQYF. For the CDR3, the DNA is TGTGCCAGCAGGCCCGGGACTAGCGGGGGGACCACGCAGTATTTT.

The chain combines TRBV7-8 with TRBJ1-1, with D perhaps matching TRBD1 (5 bases). V lost 4 bases to trimming and J lost 0 bases, with 15 bases between them. Looked up from germline, CDR1 is SGHVS and CDR2 is FQNEAQ. This CDR3 comprises 16 residues. The chain's CDR3 is CASSSPEGFMNTEAFF. The CDR3, as DNA: TGTGCCAGCAGCTCCCCTGAGGGGTTCATGAACACTGAAGCTTTCTTT. The whole variable domain, filled in from reference TRBV7-8 and TRBJ1-1, reads GAGVSQSPRYKVAKRGQDVALRCDPISGHVSLFWYQQALGQGPEFLTYFQNEAQLDKSGLPSDRFFAERPEGSVSTLKIQRTQQEDSAVYLCASSSPEGFMNTEAFFGQGTRLTVV.

This clone was seen only a few times. The CDR3 sequence is CASRYSFGAMTDTQYF. The CDR3 bases are TGTGCCAGCAGGTATTCGTTTGGGGCGATGACAGATACGCAGTATTTT. The gene calls are TRBV6-6 and TRBJ2-3, with a weak D call TRBD1 (5 bases). Between the trimmed V and J ends, which lost 6 bases and 3 bases, there was a span of 19 bases. CDR1 MNHNY and CDR2 SVGAGI come from the germline V gene (reference sequence). This CDR3 contains 16 residues.

This chain connects TRBV27 to TRBJ1-5; the D gene is possibly TRBD1 (5 bases). The CDR3 is 14 residues long. Germline CDR1 MNHEY, CDR2 SMNVEV (reference sequence). V was clipped by 5 bases and J by 0 bases, with 8 bases between them. CDR3 sequence (DNA): TGTGCCAGCAGTGACAGCAATAGCAATCAGCCCCAGCATTTT. Protein: CASSDSNSNQPQHF.

This clone was seen a handful of times. The chain is built from TRBV5-1 and TRBJ1-6; D remains unclear. From germline, CDR1 is SGHRS and CDR2 YFSETQ. Deletions cut 4 bases from V and 7 bases from J, with 12 bases between. The CDR3 contains 14 residues. CDR3 protein: CASSTARSNSPLHF. CDR3 nucleotides: TGCGCCAGCAGCACGGCGCGGTCCAATTCACCCCTCCACTTT.

The chain joins TRBV4-1 to TRBJ2-7, with D perhaps matching TRBD2 (6 bases). This CDR3 region has 13 residues. V was clipped by 8 bases and J by 2 bases, with 13 bases between them. From germline, CDR1 is MGHRA and CDR2 YSYEKL. CDR3 loop: CASASDHTYEQYF. Written as DNA, the CDR3 is TGCGCCAGCGCTAGCGACCATACCTACGAGCAGTACTTC.

The gene calls are TRBV5-1 and TRBJ2-3; 7 bases align to TRBD2. V was clipped by 1 base and J by 5 bases; unmatched bases: 16. Germline CDR1 SGHRS, CDR2 YFSETQ. The CDR3 is 18 amino acids. The CDR3 coding sequence is TGCGCCAGCAGCTTGAGAGGGAGTGGGGGGGGGTCTGAAGATACGCAGTATTTT. Translating it yields CASSLRGSGGGSEDTQYF.

The chain joins TRBV18 to TRBJ1-2; no reliable D call. The CDR3 is 14 amino acids. V lost 3 bases and J 11 bases, leaving 19 bases between the germline ends. Germline assignment: CDR1 KGHSH and CDR2 LQKENI. As DNA, the CDR3 is TGTGCCAGCTCACCCCAGACGTCCGAGTCTAAGTACACCTTC. This encodes CASSPQTSESKYTF.

This clone was recorded a few times. CDR3 loop: CASSLSSRGSDGYTF. CDR3 nucleotide sequence: TGTGCCAGCAGCTTGAGTTCACGGGGGTCAGATGGCTACACCTTC. The V gene is TRBV7-9, the J gene TRBJ1-2, with TRBD1 as a possible D gene (5 bases). Germline loops: CDR1 SEHNR, CDR2 FQNEAQ (reference sequence). The CDR3 runs 15 residues. Trimming took 3 bases from V and 6 from J, leaving 17 bases between them.

This chain connects TRBV5-8 to TRBJ1-6, with D perhaps matching TRBD1 (6 bases). The CDR3 is made up of 12 amino acids. CDR1 is SGHTS, CDR2 YDEGEE, per germline. Trimming took off 3 bases at V and 9 bases at J, with 7 bases between the two ends. CDR3 nucleotides: TGTGCCAGCAGCTGGGGGGCTTCACCCCTCCACTTT. Amino acids: CASSWGASPLHF.

V is TRBV7-2 and J is TRBJ2-7; weak D call: TRBD2 (6 bases). Trimming took 4 bases from V and 6 from J, leaving 13 bases between them. CDR1 and CDR2 (germline): SGHTA, FQGNSA. The CDR3 runs 13 residues. CDR3 loop: CASSSTGGIEQYF. CDR3 coding DNA: TGTGCCAGCAGCTCCACTGGGGGGATCGAGCAGTACTTC.

This clone showed up just once. The chain carries TRBV20-1 and TRBJ2-5, with D uncertain. The CDR3 is 10 amino acids. Trimming removed 6 bases at V and 2 bases at J, with 4 bases between. Germline assignment: CDR1 DFQATT and CDR2 SNEGSKA (reference sequence). The CDR3: CSAEQETQYF. Written as DNA, the CDR3 is TGCAGTGCAGAACAAGAGACCCAGTACTTC.

The J gene is TRBJ2-1, the V gene TRBV7-9; possible D gene TRBD2, 6 bases. The germline V and J ends were trimmed by 7 bases and 5 bases, with 12 bases remaining between them. Germline assignment: CDR1 SEHNR and CDR2 FQNEAQ (reference sequence). The CDR3 is 13 residues long. The CDR3: CASTGDSNNEQFF. CDR3 DNA sequence: TGTGCCAGCACCGGGGACTCGAACAATGAGCAGTTCTTC. Using reference TRBV7-9 and TRBJ2-1 for the parts outside the CDR3, the full variable domain is DTGVSQNPRHKITKRGQNVTFRCDPISEHNRLYWYRQTLGQGPEFLTYFQNEAQLEKSRLLSDRFSAERPKGSFSTLEIQRTEQGDSAMYLCASTGDSNNEQFFGPGTRLTVL.

The rearrangement links TRBV19 to TRBJ2-4, with TRBD2 matching over 7 bases. CDR3 size: 15 residues. Germline V gene data show CDR1 as LNHDA and CDR2 as SQIVND (reference sequence). The ends lost 3 bases at V and 8 bases at J; junction bases unmatched: 10. The DNA of the CDR3 is TGTGCCAGTAGTATGGACGGGGGGATGAATGACATTCAGTACTTC. This translates into CASSMDGGMNDIQYF.